Listed below are T cell receptor beta chains from one sample, sequenced in a study of blood T cells in healthy people across ages. Each CDR3 protein gets one entry after TCRdb re-called the 5' RACE reads with MiXCR. This sample carries 1.8 million or so distinct CDR3 sequences, about 39% of them seen once, and the ten largest clones take 20% to 25%. Sequencing was performed on blood. The receptors were gathered from a human donor in good health. Both conserved end residues are part of each CDR3. Each record gives: V gene, J gene, CDR3 protein.

V: TRBV29-1
J: TRBJ2-3
CDR3: CSVEWDAQYF

V: TRBV29-1
J: TRBJ2-7
CDR3: CSVFTAGTGGAYEQYF

V: TRBV6-2/TRBV6-3
J: TRBJ2-7
CDR3: CASSYNPGFSYEQYF

V: TRBV7-2
J: TRBJ2-3
CDR3: CASSRLYHPTDTQYF

V: TRBV18
J: TRBJ1-5
CDR3: CASSPITGDQPQHF

V: TRBV5-1
J: TRBJ2-5
CDR3: CASSVGTGTYQETQYF

V: TRBV6-2/TRBV6-3
J: TRBJ2-7
CDR3: CASSSLQGRRNYEQYF

V: TRBV5-1
J: TRBJ2-5
CDR3: CASSRDRFGETQYF

V: TRBV5-1
J: TRBJ2-1
CDR3: CASSPRQGLHNEQFF

V: TRBV7-8
J: TRBJ1-2
CDR3: CASSFRYGSAEGYTF

V: TRBV11-2
J: TRBJ2-1
CDR3: CASNVPGGPEQFF

V: TRBV6-5
J: TRBJ1-4
CDR3: CASSYSPPGPGEKLFF

V: TRBV20-1
J: TRBJ2-7
CDR3: CSALPHDRGLNEQYF

V: TRBV27
J: TRBJ2-7
CDR3: CASSLSEDASYEQYF

V: TRBV9
J: TRBJ2-3
CDR3: CASSVGTGGRTDTQYF

V: TRBV28
J: TRBJ1-5
CDR3: CASSSDPFRRPQHF

V: TRBV20-1
J: .
CDR3: CSASQGARETQYF

V: TRBV6-5
J: .
CDR3: CASSSDRGYYEQYF

V: TRBV18
J: .
CDR3: CASSPSGFALDEQYF

V: TRBV29-1
J: TRBJ2-3
CDR3: CSVGPDEGARTDTQYF

V: TRBV29-1
J: .
CDR3: CSVAGANEQYF

V: TRBV7-2
J: TRBJ2-5
CDR3: CASSMTGVEEAQYF

V: TRBV20-1
J: TRBJ1-2
CDR3: CSARDLAGDVYGYTF

V: TRBV6-1
J: TRBJ2-1
CDR3: CASGFLGPYNEQFF

V: TRBV2
J: TRBJ2-1
CDR3: CASSSITSGGANEQFF

V: TRBV29-1
J: TRBJ2-7
CDR3: CSVGVGEQYF

V: TRBV20-1
J: TRBJ2-3
CDR3: CSANVLQLASTDTRYF

V: TRBV7-9
J: TRBJ1-2
CDR3: CASSPTTGYGDGYTF

V: TRBV10-3
J: TRBJ2-1
CDR3: CAISEHLGEQFF

V: TRBV9
J: TRBJ2-2
CDR3: CASSVAVRPNTGELFF

V: TRBV12-3/TRBV12-4
J: .
CDR3: CASMGQGNYEQYF

V: TRBV20-1
J: TRBJ2-3
CDR3: CSATASTDTQYF

V: TRBV27
J: TRBJ1-4
CDR3: CASSFRADREKLFF

V: TRBV5-1
J: TRBJ2-5
CDR3: CASSYQGETQYF

V: TRBV6-2/TRBV6-3
J: TRBJ2-7
CDR3: CASSISRLHEQYF

V: TRBV20-1
J: TRBJ2-1
CDR3: CSASGLGQGLGEQFF